This TCR beta chain originates from a study of shared clonotypes between healthy human individuals. Overall study context: Researchers assigned three CD4 naive, three CD4 memory, two CD8 naive and one CD8 memory plate to each donor.

CD4+ cells were split into CD45RA+ naive and CD45RA-negative memory subsets. Assay used: immunoSEQ multiplex PCR; TCRdb lists only in-frame clones, some missing. Here the sample spans more than 1.2 million clones, 97% to 99% being singletons. Germline CDR1 and CDR2: MRHNA and SNTAGT. The V end was cut by 6 bases, the J end by 6 bases, with 14 bases between. This CDR3 region has 14 residues. The sample taken for sequencing was naive CD4+ T cells sorted from blood. Subset denoted: CD45RA+ positively selected. This chain uses TRBV6-4 with TRBJ2-2; no definite D call. This receptor was taken from a man between 25 and 39 years old in good health. The CDR3: CASRDSANPGELFF. Written as DNA, the CDR3 is TGTGCCAGCAGGGATAGTGCTAACCCCGGGGAGCTGTTTTTT.